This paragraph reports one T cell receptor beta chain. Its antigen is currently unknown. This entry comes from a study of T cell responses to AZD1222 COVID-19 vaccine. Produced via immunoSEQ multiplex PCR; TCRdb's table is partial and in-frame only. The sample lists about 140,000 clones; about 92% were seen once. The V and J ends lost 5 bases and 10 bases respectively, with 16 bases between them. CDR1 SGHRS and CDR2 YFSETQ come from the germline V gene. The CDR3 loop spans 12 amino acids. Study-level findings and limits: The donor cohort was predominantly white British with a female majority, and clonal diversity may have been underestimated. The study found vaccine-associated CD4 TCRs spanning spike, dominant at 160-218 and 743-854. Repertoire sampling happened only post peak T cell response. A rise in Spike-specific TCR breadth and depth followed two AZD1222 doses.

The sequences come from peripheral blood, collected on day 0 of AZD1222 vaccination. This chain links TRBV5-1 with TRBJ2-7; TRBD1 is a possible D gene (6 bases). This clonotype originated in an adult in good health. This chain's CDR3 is CASRRDTGSQYF. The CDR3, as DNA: TGCGCCAGCAGGAGAGACACAGGGTCCCAGTACTTC.